The 10 T cell receptor beta chains in this list originate from one sample, sequenced in a study of cytomegalovirus exposure and HLA in healthy donors. 60 Vbeta and 13 Jbeta primers were used in PCR. Clones were read by immunoSEQ multiplex PCR, and TCRdb kept only the in-frame ones, dropping some. The table has 95,000 or so clones, 65% to 80% seen once; the top ten hold more than 12%. Sequencing was carried out using PBMCs. These receptors all come from a woman aged 50 to 60 in good health and CMV-seropositive.

Only a few counts were recorded for this clone. The rearrangement links TRBV28 to TRBJ2-5; 7 nucleotides match TRBD2. Germline V lookup: CDR1 MDHEN, CDR2 SYDVKM. V lost 6 bases to trimming and J lost 0 bases; unmatched junction nucleotides: 7. This CDR3 is 15 amino acids long. CDR3 region: CASRSGLTYQETQYF. Here the CDR3 DNA reads TGTGCCAGCAGGTCGGGACTAACGTACCAAGAGACCCAGTACTTC.

The chain uses TRBV7-9 and TRBJ2-2, with D possibly being TRBD1 (6 bases). The CDR3 is 15 amino acids. Germline V gene sequence: CDR1 SEHNR, CDR2 FQNEAQ (reference sequence). Trimming left V 5 bases short and J 7 bases short, with 17 bases between. DNA for the CDR3: TGTGCCAGCAGCGCAGGGACCTCAGGGGTCGGGGAGCTGTTTTTT. Residues: CASSAGTSGVGELFF.

This sequence joins TRBV9 and TRBJ2-2, with TRBD1 as a possible D gene (6 bases). This CDR3 contains 15 residues. V lost 4 bases and J 4 bases, leaving 14 bases between the germline ends. CDR1 is SGDLS and CDR2 is YYNGEE in the germline V gene. The CDR3: CASSSNRVVTGELFF. As DNA, the CDR3 is TGTGCCAGCAGCTCAAACAGGGTCGTCACCGGGGAGCTGTTTTTT.

This chain connects TRBV29-1 to TRBJ2-7, with a possible D match to TRBD1 (6 bases). The germline V gene encodes CDR1 SQVTM and CDR2 ANQGSEA. V was shortened by 5 bases and J by 1 base, with 12 bases between the two germline ends. This CDR3 contains 13 residues. CDR3 DNA: TGCAGCGTTAATACAGGGTTATCCTACGAGCAGTACTTC. Translated: CSVNTGLSYEQYF.

J is TRBJ2-3 and V is TRBV5-6; 12 bases match TRBD2. The CDR3 is made up of 18 amino acids. Unmatched junction bases numbered 9, after V lost 3 bases and J lost 1 base. Germline V gene lookup returns CDR1 SGHDT and CDR2 YYEEEE. The CDR3 protein is CASSSRTSGTIRTDTQYF. CDR3 nucleotides: TGTGCCAGCAGCTCCAGGACTAGCGGGACAATTCGCACAGATACGCAGTATTTT.

The V call is TRBV27, the J call TRBJ1-1; D may be TRBD1 (5 bases). CDR1 is MNHEY and CDR2 is SMNVEV in the germline V gene (reference sequence). This CDR3 region has 17 residues. Trimming pared 3 bases from V and 5 bases from J, leaving 22 bases between. The CDR3 nucleotides read TGTGCCAGCAGTTTGGGCCCCCTGGGGCGAGTGAGAACTGAAGCTTTCTTT. Residues: CASSLGPLGRVRTEAFF.

The genes are TRBV19 and TRBJ2-5; weak D call: TRBD1 (5 bases). V lost 5 bases and J 5 bases, leaving 12 bases between the germline ends. Germline V gene lookup returns CDR1 LNHDA and CDR2 SQIVND (reference sequence). This CDR3 is built from 13 residues. The CDR3, as DNA: TGTGCCAGTAGTCCCGGCAGGGTGGAGACCCAGTACTTC. The encoded protein is CASSPGRVETQYF.

The V gene is TRBV28, the J gene TRBJ2-5; 8 positions match TRBD1. Losses at the gene ends were 4 bases for V and 4 bases for J; bases not matched to a gene: 8. Germline V gene data show CDR1 as MDHEN and CDR2 as SYDVKM. The CDR3 sequence is 15 residues long. CDR3 sequence: CASSWAGGARETQYF. Written as DNA, the CDR3 is TGTGCCAGCAGTTGGGCAGGGGGCGCGAGAGAGACCCAGTACTTC.

The CDR3 loop is CASSFRLAGVTTDTQYF. In DNA form, the CDR3 reads TGTGCCAGCAGCTTTCGGCTCGCGGGAGTGACTACAGATACGCAGTATTTT. The V and J genes are TRBV11-2 and TRBJ2-3; 7 bases align to TRBD2. CDR1 is SGHAT and CDR2 is FQNNGV in the germline V gene. The CDR3 runs 17 residues. J was trimmed by 3 bases and V by 3 bases; bases with no gene match: 12.

V and J are TRBV7-2 and TRBJ2-1, with 8 bases aligning to TRBD1. V dropped 5 bases and J dropped 3; count of bases not matched to a gene: 15. The CDR3 contains 18 residues. Germline V gene lookup returns CDR1 SGHTA and CDR2 FQGNSA. In DNA, the CDR3 is TGTGCCAGCAGCCCTCCAGGGGGCGCTGGGGTGGGCTACAATGAGCAGTTCTTC. Its protein product is CASSPPGGAGVGYNEQFF.